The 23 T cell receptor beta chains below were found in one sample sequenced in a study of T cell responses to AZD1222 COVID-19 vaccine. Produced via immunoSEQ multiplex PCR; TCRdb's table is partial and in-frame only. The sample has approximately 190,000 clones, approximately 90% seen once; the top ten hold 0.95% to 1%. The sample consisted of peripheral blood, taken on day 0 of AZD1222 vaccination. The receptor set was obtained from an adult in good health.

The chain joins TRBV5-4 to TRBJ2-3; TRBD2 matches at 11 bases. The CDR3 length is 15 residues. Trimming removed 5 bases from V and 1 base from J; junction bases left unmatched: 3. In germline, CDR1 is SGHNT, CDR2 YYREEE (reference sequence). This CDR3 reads CASSLLAGGTDTQYF. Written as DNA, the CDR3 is TGTGCCAGCAGTTTACTAGCGGGGGGCACAGATACGCAGTATTTT.

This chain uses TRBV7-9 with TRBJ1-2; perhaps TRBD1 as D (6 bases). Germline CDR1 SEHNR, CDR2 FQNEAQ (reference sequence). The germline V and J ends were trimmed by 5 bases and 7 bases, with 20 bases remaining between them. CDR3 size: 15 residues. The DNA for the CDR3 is TGTGCCAGCAGCCAATTTCGCGGGGGGCCGGGTGGCTACACCTTC. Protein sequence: CASSQFRGGPGGYTF.

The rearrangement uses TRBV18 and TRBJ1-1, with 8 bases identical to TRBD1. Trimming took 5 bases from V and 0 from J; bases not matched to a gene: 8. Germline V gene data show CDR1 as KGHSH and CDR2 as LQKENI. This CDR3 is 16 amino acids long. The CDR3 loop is CASSYGQGKVNTEAFF. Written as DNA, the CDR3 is TGTGCCAGCTCATACGGACAGGGAAAGGTGAACACTGAAGCTTTCTTT.

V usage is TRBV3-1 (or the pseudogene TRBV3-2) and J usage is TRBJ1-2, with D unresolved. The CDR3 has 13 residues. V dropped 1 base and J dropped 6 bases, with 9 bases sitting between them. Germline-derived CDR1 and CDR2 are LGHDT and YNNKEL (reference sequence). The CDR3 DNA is TGTGCCAGCAGCCAAGGGATGGTCGATGGCTACACCTTC. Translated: CASSQGMVDGYTF.

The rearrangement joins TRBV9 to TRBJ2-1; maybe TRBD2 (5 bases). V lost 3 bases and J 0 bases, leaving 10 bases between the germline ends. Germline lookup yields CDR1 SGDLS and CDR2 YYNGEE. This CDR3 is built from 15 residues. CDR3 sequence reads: CASSAEGNSYNEQFF. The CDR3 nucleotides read TGTGCCAGCAGCGCCGAGGGTAACTCCTACAATGAGCAGTTCTTC. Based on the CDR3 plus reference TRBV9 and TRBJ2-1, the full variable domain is DSGVTQTPKHLITATGQRVTLRCSPRSGDLSVYWYQQSLDQGLQFLIQYYNGEERAKGNILERFSAQQFPDLHSELNLSSLELGDSALYFCASSAEGNSYNEQFFGPGTRLTVL.

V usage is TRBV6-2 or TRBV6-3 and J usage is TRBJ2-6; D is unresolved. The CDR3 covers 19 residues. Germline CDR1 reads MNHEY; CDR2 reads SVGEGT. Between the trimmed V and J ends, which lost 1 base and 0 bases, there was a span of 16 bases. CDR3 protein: CASSYFPLVGSSGANVLTF. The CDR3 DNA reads TGTGCCAGCAGTTACTTTCCACTTGTGGGTTCCTCTGGGGCCAACGTCCTGACTTTC.

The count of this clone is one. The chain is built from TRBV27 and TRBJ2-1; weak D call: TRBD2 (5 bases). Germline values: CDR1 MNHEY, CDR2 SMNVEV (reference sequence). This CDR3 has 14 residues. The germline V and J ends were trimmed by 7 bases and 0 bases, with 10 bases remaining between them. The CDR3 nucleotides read TGTGCCAGCACCCCCGGGGACTCCTACAATGAGCAGTTCTTC. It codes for CASTPGDSYNEQFF.

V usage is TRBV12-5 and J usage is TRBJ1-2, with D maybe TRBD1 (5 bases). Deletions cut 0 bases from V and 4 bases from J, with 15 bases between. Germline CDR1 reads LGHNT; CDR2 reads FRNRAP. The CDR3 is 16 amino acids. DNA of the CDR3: TGTGCTAGTGGTTTGGTACTTGGGTCCGGGGGCTATGGCTACACCTTC. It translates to CASGLVLGSGGYGYTF. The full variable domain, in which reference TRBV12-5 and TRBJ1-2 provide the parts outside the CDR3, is DARVTQTPRHKVTEMGQEVTMRCQPILGHNTVFWYRQTMMQGLELLAYFRNRAPLDDSGMPKDRFSAEMPDATLATLKIQPSEPRDSAVYFCASGLVLGSGGYGYTFGSGTRLTVV.

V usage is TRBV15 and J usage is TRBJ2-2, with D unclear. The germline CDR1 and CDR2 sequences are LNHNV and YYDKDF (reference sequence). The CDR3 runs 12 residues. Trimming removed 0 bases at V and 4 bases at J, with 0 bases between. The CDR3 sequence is CATSRDTGELFF. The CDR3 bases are TGTGCCACCAGCAGAGACACCGGGGAGCTGTTTTTT.

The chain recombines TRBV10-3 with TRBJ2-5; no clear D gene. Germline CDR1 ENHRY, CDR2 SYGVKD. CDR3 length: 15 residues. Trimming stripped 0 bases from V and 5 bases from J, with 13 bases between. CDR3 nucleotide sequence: TGTGCCATCAGTGAGTCGGGCAAAAGAACGGAGACCCAGTACTTC. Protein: CAISESGKRTETQYF.

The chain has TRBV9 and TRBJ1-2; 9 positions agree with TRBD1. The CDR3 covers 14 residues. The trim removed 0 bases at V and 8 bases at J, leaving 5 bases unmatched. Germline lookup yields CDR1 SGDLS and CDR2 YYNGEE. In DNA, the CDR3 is TGTGCCAGCAGCGTAGACAGGGGGCTTAGAGGCTACACCTTC. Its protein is CASSVDRGLRGYTF.

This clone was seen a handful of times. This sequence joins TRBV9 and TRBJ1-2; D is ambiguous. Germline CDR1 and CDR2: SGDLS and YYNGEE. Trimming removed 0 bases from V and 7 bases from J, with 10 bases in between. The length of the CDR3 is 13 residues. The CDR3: CASSVEMEGGYTF. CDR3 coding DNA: TGTGCCAGCAGCGTAGAAATGGAGGGTGGCTACACCTTC.

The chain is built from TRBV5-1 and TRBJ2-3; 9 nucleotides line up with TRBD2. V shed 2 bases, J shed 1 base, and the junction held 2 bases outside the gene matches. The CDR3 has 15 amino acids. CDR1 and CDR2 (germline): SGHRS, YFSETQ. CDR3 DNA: TGCGCCAGCAGCTTCCAGCGGGGGGGCACAGATACGCAGTATTTT. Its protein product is CASSFQRGGTDTQYF.

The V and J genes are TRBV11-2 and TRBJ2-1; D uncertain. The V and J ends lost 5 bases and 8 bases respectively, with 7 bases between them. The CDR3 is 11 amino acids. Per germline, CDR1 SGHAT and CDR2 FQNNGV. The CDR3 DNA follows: TGTGCCAGCAGCCCGAAACATGAGCAGTTCTTC. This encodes CASSPKHEQFF.

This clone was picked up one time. The CDR3 is CASSLGAGNEKLFF. CDR3 nucleotides: TGTGCCAGCAGCTTGGGGGCAGGGAATGAAAAACTGTTTTTT. The chain is built from TRBV5-5 and TRBJ1-4; weak D call: TRBD1 (5 bases). Germline loops: CDR1 SGHKS, CDR2 YYEKEE (reference sequence). Trimming stripped 0 bases from V and 5 bases from J, with 8 bases between. The CDR3 spans 14 residues.

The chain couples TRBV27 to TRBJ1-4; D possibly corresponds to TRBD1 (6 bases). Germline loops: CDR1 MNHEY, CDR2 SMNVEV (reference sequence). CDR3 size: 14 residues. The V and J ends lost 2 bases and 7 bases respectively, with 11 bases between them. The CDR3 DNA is TGTGCCAGCAGTTTAAGAAGGGGGAGTGAAAAACTGTTTTTT. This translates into CASSLRRGSEKLFF. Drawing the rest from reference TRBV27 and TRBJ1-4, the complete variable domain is EAQVTQNPRYLITVTGKKLTVTCSQNMNHEYMSWYRQDPGLGLRQIYYSMNVEVTDKGDVPEGYKVSRKEKRNFPLILESPSPNQTSLYFCASSLRRGSEKLFFGSGTQLSVL.

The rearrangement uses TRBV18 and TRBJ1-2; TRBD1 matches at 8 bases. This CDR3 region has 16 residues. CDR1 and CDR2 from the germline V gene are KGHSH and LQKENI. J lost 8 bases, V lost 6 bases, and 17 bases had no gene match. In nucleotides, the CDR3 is TGTGCCAGCTCGACTAACCGCCAGGGGGCCGGTGGGGGCTACACCTTC. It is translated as CASSTNRQGAGGGYTF.

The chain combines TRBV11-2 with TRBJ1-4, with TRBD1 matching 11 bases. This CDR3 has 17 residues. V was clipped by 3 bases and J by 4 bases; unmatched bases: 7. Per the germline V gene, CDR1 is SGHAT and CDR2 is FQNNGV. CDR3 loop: CASSLNAGTGGNEKLFF. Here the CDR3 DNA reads TGTGCCAGCAGCTTGAACGCAGGGACAGGGGGTAATGAAAAACTGTTTTTT.

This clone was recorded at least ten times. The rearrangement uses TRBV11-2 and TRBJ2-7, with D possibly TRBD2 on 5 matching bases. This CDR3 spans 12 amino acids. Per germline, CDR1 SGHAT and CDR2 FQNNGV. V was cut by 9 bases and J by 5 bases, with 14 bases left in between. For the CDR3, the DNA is TGTGCCAGTAGAAAGGACGGGAACGAGCAGTACTTC. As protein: CASRKDGNEQYF.

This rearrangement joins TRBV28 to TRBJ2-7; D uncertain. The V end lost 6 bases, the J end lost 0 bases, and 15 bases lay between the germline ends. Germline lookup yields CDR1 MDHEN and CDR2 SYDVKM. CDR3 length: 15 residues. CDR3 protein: CASRTRRHFSYEQYF. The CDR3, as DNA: TGTGCCAGCAGAACTCGGCGGCACTTCTCCTACGAGCAGTACTTC.

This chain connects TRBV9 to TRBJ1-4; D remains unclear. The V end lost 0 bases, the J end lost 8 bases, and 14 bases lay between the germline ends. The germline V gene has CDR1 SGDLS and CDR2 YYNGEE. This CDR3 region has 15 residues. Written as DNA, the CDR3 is TGTGCCAGCAGCGTAGGATCGCGGATAGGGGAAAAACTGTTTTTT. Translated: CASSVGSRIGEKLFF.

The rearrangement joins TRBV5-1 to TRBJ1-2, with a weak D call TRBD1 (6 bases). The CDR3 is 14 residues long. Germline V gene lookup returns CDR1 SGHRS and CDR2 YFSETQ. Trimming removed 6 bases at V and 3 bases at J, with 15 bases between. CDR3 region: CASTVGGRDYGYTF. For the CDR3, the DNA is TGCGCCAGCACGGTGGGGGGGCGCGACTATGGCTACACCTTC. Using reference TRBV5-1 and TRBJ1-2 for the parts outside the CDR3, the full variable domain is KAGVTQTPRYLIKTRGQQVTLSCSPISGHRSVSWYQQTPGQGLQFLFEYFSETQRNKGNFPGRFSGRQFSNSRSEMNVSTLELGDSALYLCASTVGGRDYGYTFGSGTRLTVV.

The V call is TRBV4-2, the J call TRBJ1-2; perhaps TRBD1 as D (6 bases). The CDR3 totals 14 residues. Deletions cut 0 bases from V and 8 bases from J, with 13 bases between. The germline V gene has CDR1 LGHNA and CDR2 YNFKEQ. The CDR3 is CASSQEGRRGGYTF. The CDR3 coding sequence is TGTGCCAGCAGCCAAGAAGGGCGGAGGGGGGGCTACACCTTC.